This TCR beta chain was captured by sequencing in a study of blood T cell repertoires in COVID-19. Study information: Specimens from acute and convalescent COVID-19 originated in the United States, Italy and Spain.

Per the study methods: Using reference gene primer amplification, nucleated cell counts were estimated. The method was immunoSEQ multiplex PCR; TCRdb's version includes in-frame clones alone and lacks a portion of them. V, J and clone size are those of that table, while D and trimming were read from the DNA. The repertoire holds tens of thousands of clones, with about 69% as singletons. The CDR3 is made up of 14 amino acids. Germline CDR1 MNHNS, CDR2 SASEGT. V lost 2 bases, J lost 5 bases, and 10 bases lay in between. What was sequenced was peripheral blood. The source is a man in his 70s with acute or convalescent COVID-19. The chain recombines TRBV6-1 with TRBJ1-5; D ambiguous. The DNA of the CDR3 is TGTGCCAGCAGTGAATTAGTACGTGATCAGCCCCAGCATTTT. It encodes CASSELVRDQPQHF.